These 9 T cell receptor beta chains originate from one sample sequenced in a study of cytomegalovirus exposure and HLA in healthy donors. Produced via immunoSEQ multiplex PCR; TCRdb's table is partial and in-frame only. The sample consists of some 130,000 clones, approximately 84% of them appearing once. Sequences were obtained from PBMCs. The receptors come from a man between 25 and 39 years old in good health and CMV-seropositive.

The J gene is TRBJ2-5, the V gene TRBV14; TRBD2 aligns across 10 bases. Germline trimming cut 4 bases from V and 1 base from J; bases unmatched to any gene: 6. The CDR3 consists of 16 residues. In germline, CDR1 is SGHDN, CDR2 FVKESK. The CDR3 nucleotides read TGTGCCAGCAGCCCGCTAGCGGGGGACTTCCAAGAGACCCAGTACTTC. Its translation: CASSPLAGDFQETQYF.

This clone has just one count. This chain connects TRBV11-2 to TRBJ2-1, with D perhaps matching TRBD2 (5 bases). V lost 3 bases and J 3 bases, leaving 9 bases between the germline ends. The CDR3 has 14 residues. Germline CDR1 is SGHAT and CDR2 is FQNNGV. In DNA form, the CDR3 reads TGTGCCAGCAGCTTCGACGGGGTCTACAATGAGCAGTTCTTC. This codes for CASSFDGVYNEQFF.

In DNA form, the CDR3 reads TGCGCCAGCAGTCAATCGGAGCTAGCGGGGTTCGTTTTCTCCTACAATGAGCAGTTCTTC. The encoded protein is CASSQSELAGFVFSYNEQFF. The chain couples TRBV23-1 to TRBJ2-1; 9 positions match TRBD2. TRBV23-1 is treated as an ORF (open reading frame) with a function not yet certain. CDR3 size: 20 residues. V was clipped by 0 bases and J by 0 bases; unmatched bases: 12.

Written as DNA, the CDR3 is TGTGCCAGCAGGACTCCTTGGGGGACAGGTGGGGAGACCCAGTACTTC. It translates to CASRTPWGTGGETQYF. V gene TRBV28 combines with J gene TRBJ2-5, with 8 bases that match TRBD1. Per germline, CDR1 MDHEN and CDR2 SYDVKM. After removal of 6 bases from V and 5 bases from J, the junction contained 14 bases not matched to a gene. The CDR3 consists of 16 residues.

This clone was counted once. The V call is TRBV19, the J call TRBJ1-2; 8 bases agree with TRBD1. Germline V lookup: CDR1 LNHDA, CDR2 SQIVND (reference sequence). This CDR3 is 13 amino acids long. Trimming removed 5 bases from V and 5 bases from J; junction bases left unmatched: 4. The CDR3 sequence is CASSLDREYGYTF. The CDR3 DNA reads TGTGCCAGTAGTCTGGACAGGGAGTATGGCTACACCTTC.

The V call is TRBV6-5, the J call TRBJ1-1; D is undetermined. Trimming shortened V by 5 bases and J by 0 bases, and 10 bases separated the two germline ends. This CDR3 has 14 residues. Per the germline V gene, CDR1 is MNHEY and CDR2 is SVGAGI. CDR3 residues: CASSPLRVNTEAFF. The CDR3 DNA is TGTGCCAGCAGTCCTCTGAGAGTGAACACTGAAGCTTTCTTT.

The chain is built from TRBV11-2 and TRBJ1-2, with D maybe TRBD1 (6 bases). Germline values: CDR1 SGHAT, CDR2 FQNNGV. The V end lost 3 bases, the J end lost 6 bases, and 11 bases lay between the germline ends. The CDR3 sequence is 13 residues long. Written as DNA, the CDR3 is TGTGCCAGCAGCTTTACAGGGTTGGATGGCTACACCTTC. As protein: CASSFTGLDGYTF.

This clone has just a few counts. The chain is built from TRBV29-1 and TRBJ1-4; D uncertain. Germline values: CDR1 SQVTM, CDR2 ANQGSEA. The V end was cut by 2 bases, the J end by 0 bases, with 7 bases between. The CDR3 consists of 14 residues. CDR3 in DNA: TGCAGCGTTGAACTCGAGACAACTAATGAAAAACTGTTTTTT. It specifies CSVELETTNEKLFF.

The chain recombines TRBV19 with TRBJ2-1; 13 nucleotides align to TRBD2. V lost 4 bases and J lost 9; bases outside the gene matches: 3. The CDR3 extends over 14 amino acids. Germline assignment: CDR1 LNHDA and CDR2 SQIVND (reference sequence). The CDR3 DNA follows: TGTGCCAGTAGTACACTAGCGGGAGGGGCTGAGCAGTTCTTC. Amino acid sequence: CASSTLAGGAEQFF.